These T cell receptor beta chains were read from a single sample in a study of cytomegalovirus exposure and HLA in healthy donors. The table came from immunoSEQ multiplex PCR; TCRdb's copy has only in-frame clones and leaves some out. The sample lists 150,000 to 250,000 clones, roughly 85% occurring once. The material sequenced was PBMCs. Receptors were obtained from a woman under 40 in good health and CMV-seropositive. Both conserved end residues are part of each CDR3.

TRBV6-6	TRBJ1-1	CASSYAGTNTEAFF
TRBV4-3	TRBJ2-5	CASSPRGNSRETQYF
TRBV12-5	TRBJ2-5	CASGLARGGTQYF
TRBV5-1	TRBJ2-3	CASSLGQGASTDTQYF
TRBV5-1	TRBJ2-5	CASSSYLFAGGGEGVQETQYF
TRBV11-2	TRBJ2-7	CASSLDLAGASEQYF
TRBV27	TRBJ1-1	CASSWTGNTEAFF
TRBV30	TRBJ1-2	CAWSVGATDGYTF
TRBV10-3	TRBJ1-2	CAISGGGGYTF
TRBV15	TRBJ1-2	CATGTGGTF
TRBV7-9	TRBJ2-7	CASSFARGQPSYEQYF
TRBV6-6	TRBJ1-2	CASSYSMTGGGYTF
TRBV19	TRBJ2-6	CASSTQGSGANVLTF
TRBV10-3	TRBJ1-1	CAIRSPGQGHTEAFF
TRBV7-7	TRBJ2-1	CASSLAVAAYNEQFF
TRBV29-1	TRBJ1-2	CSVYTRTGASHGYTF
TRBV11-3	TRBJ2-3	CASSLGGDEGDTQYF
TRBV25-1	TRBJ1-3	CASSPRGAGGNTIYF
TRBV27	TRBJ2-5	CASSSAPGGETQYF
TRBV5-6	TRBJ2-7	CASSLTRSSYEQYF
TRBV27	TRBJ1-2	CASSLQQGGSYGYTF
TRBV5-1	TRBJ1-1	CASRNGEPEAFF
TRBV5-4	TRBJ1-5	CASSLWGDSDQPQHF
TRBV2	TRBJ2-1	CASSSWSGILREQFF
TRBV6-5	TRBJ2-3	CASRLTGGATDTQYF
TRBV18	TRBJ2-1	CASSPRGQSGTNEQFF
TRBV6-6	TRBJ2-7	CASTLSGGDYEQYF
TRBV11-2	TRBJ2-1	CASSPLRNEQFF
TRBV12-5	TRBJ2-5	CASGPGDSQETQYF
TRBV18	TRBJ1-2	CASSRDREPFTVGYTF
TRBV9	TRBJ2-3	CASSVVASTDTQYF
TRBV19	TRBJ1-6	CASSRTGDSPLHF
TRBV5-4	TRBJ2-2	CASSPNIQTGELFF
TRBV11-2	TRBJ2-2	CASSLGLAGEGELFF
TRBV7-6	TRBJ2-1	CASSLGYRGKVYNEQFF
TRBV30	TRBJ1-5	CAWSRETRCNQPQHF
TRBV30	TRBJ2-6	CAWSPSGANVLTF
TRBV14	TRBJ1-5	CASSQDAGLGDQPQHF
TRBV6-6	TRBJ2-1	CASSYSSGGGQFF
TRBV2	TRBJ2-5	CASSESGEETQYF
TRBV6-1	TRBJ2-7	CASRAGMYYEQYF
TRBV13	TRBJ1-2	CASSMDMRRDYGYTF
TRBV5-4	TRBJ2-1	CASRRSGSLWNEQFF
TRBV28	TRBJ2-3	CASRVSSTDTQYF
TRBV9	TRBJ2-1	CASSVGGGRAYNEQFF
TRBV5-1	TRBJ1-1	CASSSRQGNEAFF
TRBV5-4	TRBJ2-7	CASRTGTSGTPYEQYF
TRBV5-6	TRBJ1-1	CASSFGTEPWVAFF
TRBV27	.	CASSFSRGTYEQYF
TRBV7-9	TRBJ1-1	CASSSRQGRTEAFF
TRBV5-1	TRBJ2-1	CASSLGDTSIGEEQFF
TRBV5-1	TRBJ1-2	CASSLGSRGYTF
TRBV6-5	TRBJ1-5	CASRPDRGVWPQHF
TRBV6-5	TRBJ1-2	CASRQGASGYTF
TRBV4-1	TRBJ1-1	CASSQVLERPGKAFF
TRBV4-3	TRBJ2-1	CASSQDSGGTYNEQFF
TRBV4-3	TRBJ2-1	CASSQVLAVYNEQFF
TRBV4-3	TRBJ1-1	CASSQDRGTEAFF
TRBV7-9	TRBJ2-3	CASSLASGSSTDTQYF
TRBV5-5	TRBJ1-2	CASSLTSVRSLYGYTF